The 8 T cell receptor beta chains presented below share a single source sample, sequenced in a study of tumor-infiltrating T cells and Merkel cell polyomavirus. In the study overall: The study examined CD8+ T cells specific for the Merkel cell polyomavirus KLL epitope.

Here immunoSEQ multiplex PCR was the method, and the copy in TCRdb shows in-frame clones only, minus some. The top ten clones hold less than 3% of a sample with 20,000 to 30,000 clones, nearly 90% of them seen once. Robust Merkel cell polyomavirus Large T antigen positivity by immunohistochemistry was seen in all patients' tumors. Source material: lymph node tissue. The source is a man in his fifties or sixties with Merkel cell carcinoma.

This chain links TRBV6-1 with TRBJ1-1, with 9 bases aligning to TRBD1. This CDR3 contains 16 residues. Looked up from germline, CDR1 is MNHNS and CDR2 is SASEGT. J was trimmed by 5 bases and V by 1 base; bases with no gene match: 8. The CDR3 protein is CASSEDRGLFGTEAFF. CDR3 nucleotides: TGTGCCAGCAGTGAAGACAGGGGGCTTTTCGGGACTGAAGCTTTCTTT.

The CDR3: CASSEPLAGGVDEQFF. Written as DNA, the CDR3 is TGTGCCAGCAGCGAACCACTAGCGGGGGGGGTTGATGAGCAGTTCTTC. J is TRBJ2-1 and V is TRBV9; 13 bases are shared with TRBD2. Germline values: CDR1 SGDLS, CDR2 YYNGEE. V shed 3 bases and J 8 bases; nucleotides not matched to a gene: 8. CDR3 length: 16 amino acids.

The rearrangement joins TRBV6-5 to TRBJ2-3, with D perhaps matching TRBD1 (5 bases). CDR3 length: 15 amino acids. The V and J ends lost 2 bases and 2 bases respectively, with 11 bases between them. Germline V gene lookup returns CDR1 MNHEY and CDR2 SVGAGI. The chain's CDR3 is CASSYMQGSTDTQYF. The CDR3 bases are TGTGCCAGCAGTTACATGCAGGGCTCCACAGATACGCAGTATTTT.

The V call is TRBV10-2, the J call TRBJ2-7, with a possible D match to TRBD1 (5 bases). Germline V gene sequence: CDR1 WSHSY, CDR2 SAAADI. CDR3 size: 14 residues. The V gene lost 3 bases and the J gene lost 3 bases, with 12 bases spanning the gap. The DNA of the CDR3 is TGCGCCAGCAGTGAAGCACAGGTCTACTACGAGCAGTACTTC. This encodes CASSEAQVYYEQYF.

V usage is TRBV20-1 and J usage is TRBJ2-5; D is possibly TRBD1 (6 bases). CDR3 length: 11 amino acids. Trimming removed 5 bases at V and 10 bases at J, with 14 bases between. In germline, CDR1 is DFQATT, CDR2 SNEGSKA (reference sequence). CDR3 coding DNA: TGCAGTGCTCAGGACAGCCACTACCAGTACTTC. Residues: CSAQDSHYQYF.

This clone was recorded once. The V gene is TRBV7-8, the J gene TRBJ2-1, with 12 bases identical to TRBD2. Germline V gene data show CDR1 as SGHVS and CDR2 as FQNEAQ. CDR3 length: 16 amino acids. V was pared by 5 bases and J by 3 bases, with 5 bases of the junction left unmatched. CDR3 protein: CASSPRTSGDYNEQFF. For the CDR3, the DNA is TGTGCCAGCAGCCCGCGGACTAGCGGGGACTACAATGAGCAGTTCTTC.

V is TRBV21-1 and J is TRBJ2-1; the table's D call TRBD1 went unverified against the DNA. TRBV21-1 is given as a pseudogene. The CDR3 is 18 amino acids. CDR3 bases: TGTGCCAGCAGCAATAAGTCGCCAGGGGGCGAGTCTAAGGTTGAGCAGTTCTTC. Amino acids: CASSNKSPGGESKVEQFF.

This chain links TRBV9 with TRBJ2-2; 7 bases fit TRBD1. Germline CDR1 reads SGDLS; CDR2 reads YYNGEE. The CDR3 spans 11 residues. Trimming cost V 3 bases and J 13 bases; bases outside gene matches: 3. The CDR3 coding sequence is TGTGCCAGCAGCGGCCGGGACAGGCTGTTTTTT. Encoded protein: CASSGRDRLFF.